This T cell receptor (beta chain) was captured in a study of cytomegalovirus exposure and HLA in healthy donors. The assay was immunoSEQ multiplex PCR, and TCRdb's table has in-frame clones only and misses some. This sample carries 65,000 or so clones, just under 95% of them seen once, and the ten largest clones take nearly 4.5%. Germline V gene sequence: CDR1 SQVTM, CDR2 ANQGSEA. CDR3 size: 15 residues. Trimming removed 4 bases at V and 0 bases at J, with 13 bases between. The TCR sequence derives from a man younger than 35 in good health and CMV-seropositive. The sequenced sample consisted of PBMCs. This chain uses TRBV29-1 with TRBJ1-3; D unresolved. The CDR3 loop reads CSVGDTRSSGNTIYF. CDR3 in DNA: TGCAGCGTTGGAGACACGAGGAGCTCTGGAAACACCATATATTTT.